Below are 4 T cell receptor beta chains sequenced from a single sample in a study of blood T cell repertoires in COVID-19. The assay was immunoSEQ multiplex PCR, and TCRdb's table has in-frame clones only and misses some. The table shows 64,000 or so clones, with 80% to 85% occurring only once. Sequences were obtained from peripheral blood. The source is a human donor in a cohort sampled during active COVID-19.

This CDR3 reads CASGLNREETQYF. The CDR3 coding sequence is TGTGCTAGTGGTTTGAACAGGGAAGAGACCCAGTACTTC. This rearrangement joins TRBV12-5 to TRBJ2-5, with D perhaps TRBD1 (6 bases). Germline V lookup: CDR1 LGHNT, CDR2 FRNRAP. The CDR3 extends over 13 amino acids. V lost 2 bases, J lost 3 bases, and 7 bases lay in between.

The V and J genes are TRBV2 and TRBJ1-6; no firm D call. CDR3 length: 15 amino acids. The germline V and J ends were trimmed by 1 base and 7 bases, with 11 bases remaining between them. The germline V gene has CDR1 SNHLY and CDR2 FYNNEI. This CDR3 is CASSEGARGNSPLHF. The CDR3 DNA follows: TGTGCCAGCAGTGAAGGGGCCCGCGGGAATTCACCCCTCCACTTT.

The chain joins TRBV12-5 to TRBJ1-6; weak D call: TRBD1 (6 bases). The germline V gene has CDR1 LGHNT and CDR2 FRNRAP. The CDR3 is made up of 13 amino acids. The V and J ends lost 3 bases and 13 bases respectively, with 13 bases between them. CDR3: CASGLGGQSPLHF. Here the CDR3 DNA reads TGTGCTAGTGGTTTAGGAGGACAGTCCCCCCTCCACTTT.

With respect to this clone: Compared with germline, one end of the junction differs, possibly owing to a read error. The chain combines TRBV11-2 with TRBJ2-3; no clear D gene. Germline lookup yields CDR1 SGHAT and CDR2 FQNNGV. The CDR3 consists of 12 residues. The CDR3 nucleotides are TGTGCCAGCAGCCTAGACCGGTCGGCGCAGTATTTT. It yields the protein CASSLDRSAQYF.